The 25 T cell receptor beta chains in this list originate from one sample, sequenced in a study of T cell changes during pregnancy in multiple sclerosis. Here immunoSEQ multiplex PCR was the method, and the copy in TCRdb shows in-frame clones only, minus some. Among about 92,000 clones, more than 90% were seen once, and the ten largest hold roughly 1.4%. Sequencing was performed on peripheral blood, taken in the first trimester of pregnancy. These receptors came from a female donor with multiple sclerosis, enrolled in a pregnancy study.

This chain links TRBV11-2 with TRBJ2-1; a weak D match, TRBD2 (6 bases). V lost 1 base to trimming and J lost 10 bases, with 17 bases between them. The CDR3 is 15 residues long. The germline gives CDR1 SGHAT, CDR2 FQNNGV. CDR3 protein: CASSLVGGLPEEQFF. The CDR3 nucleotides are TGTGCCAGCAGCTTAGTAGGTGGACTACCCGAGGAGCAGTTCTTC.

This clone was seen a few times. J is TRBJ2-5 and V is TRBV7-7; maybe TRBD1 (5 bases). The CDR3 totals 15 residues. Looked up from germline, CDR1 is SSHAT and CDR2 is FNYEAQ (reference sequence). V was clipped by 1 base and J by 5 bases, with 14 bases between them. The CDR3 DNA reads TGTGCCAGCAGCTTAGGGGGCCTTAAGGGGGAGACCCAGTACTTC. Its translation is CASSLGGLKGETQYF.

The chain joins TRBV5-1 to TRBJ2-2, with TRBD2 matching over 7 bases. The CDR3 spans 18 residues. From germline, CDR1 is SGHRS and CDR2 YFSETQ. The V segment lost 0 bases and the J segment 5 bases; nucleotides outside the gene matches: 13. This CDR3 is CASSLGLRTREETGELFF. The CDR3 DNA reads as TGCGCCAGCAGCTTGGGACTTCGGACACGGGAGGAGACCGGGGAGCTGTTTTTT. Variable domain in full (rest from reference TRBV5-1 and TRBJ2-2): KAGVTQTPRYLIKTRGQQVTLSCSPISGHRSVSWYQQTPGQGLQFLFEYFSETQRNKGNFPGRFSGRQFSNSRSEMNVSTLELGDSALYLCASSLGLRTREETGELFFGEGSRLTVL.

The V call is TRBV7-6, the J call TRBJ2-7; 8 bases align to TRBD1. Germline V gene data show CDR1 as SGHVS and CDR2 as FNYEAQ. This CDR3 region has 13 residues. The trim removed 4 bases at V and 6 bases at J, leaving 5 bases unmatched. CDR3 in DNA: TGTGCCAGCAGCTATGGACAGGGTGGCGAGCAGTACTTC. Translated: CASSYGQGGEQYF.

J is TRBJ2-1 and V is TRBV5-6; perhaps TRBD2 as D (6 bases). Germline-derived CDR1 and CDR2 are SGHDT and YYEEEE. The ends were cut back, 3 bases at V and 10 bases at J, with 23 bases in the middle. The CDR3 covers 16 residues. The CDR3 region has the DNA TGTGCCAGCAGCTGGGGGGTGGGACCTGGAGGTCCCGAGCAGTTCTTC. Amino acid sequence: CASSWGVGPGGPEQFF.

The chain carries TRBV6-5 and TRBJ2-2, with 11 nucleotides matching TRBD1. This CDR3 has 15 residues. With V trimmed by 9 bases and J by 5 bases, 8 bases remained unmatched. Germline V gene data show CDR1 as MNHEY and CDR2 as SVGAGI. The CDR3 nucleotides read TGTGCCAGTAACCGGGACAGGGGGGGGACCGGGGAGCTGTTTTTT. Its translation: CASNRDRGGTGELFF.

This chain uses TRBV11-2 with TRBJ2-5; a weak D match, TRBD2 (6 bases). The germline CDR1 and CDR2 sequences are SGHAT and FQNNGV. The CDR3 extends over 15 amino acids. The V gene lost 3 bases and the J gene lost 5 bases, with 16 bases spanning the gap. The CDR3 spells CASSFGGTTGETQYF. The CDR3 DNA sequence: TGTGCCAGCAGCTTTGGCGGGACCACCGGGGAGACCCAGTACTTC. Using reference TRBV11-2 and TRBJ2-5 for the parts outside the CDR3, the full variable domain is EAGVAQSPRYKIIEKRQSVAFWCNPISGHATLYWYQQILGQGPKLLIQFQNNGVVDDSQLPKDRFSAERLKGVDSTLKIQPAKLEDSAVYLCASSFGGTTGETQYFGPGTRLLVL.

The chain joins TRBV4-2 to TRBJ2-7, with 8 bases identical to TRBD2. The CDR3 spans 16 residues. After removal of 1 base from V and 5 bases from J, the junction contained 10 bases not matched to a gene. Germline CDR1 is LGHNA and CDR2 is YNFKEQ. CDR3 region: CASSQGYGAGENEQYF. The CDR3 DNA reads as TGTGCCAGCAGCCAAGGTTATGGAGCGGGGGAGAACGAGCAGTACTTC.

This chain uses TRBV5-1 with TRBJ1-1; D is unclear. The CDR3 has 13 residues. CDR1 is SGHRS, CDR2 YFSETQ, per germline. Trimming stripped 0 bases from V and 6 bases from J, with 9 bases between. CDR3 region: CASSLDGGSEAFF. CDR3 DNA sequence: TGCGCCAGCAGCTTGGACGGCGGGTCTGAAGCTTTCTTT.

The V and J genes are TRBV5-6 and TRBJ2-3; 7 nucleotides match TRBD2. Germline V CDR1 and CDR2: SGHDT, YYEEEE. This CDR3 comprises 16 residues. J lost 4 bases, V lost 4 bases, and 12 bases had no gene match. The CDR3 is CASSPDVGEGADTQYF. In nucleotides, the CDR3 is TGTGCCAGCAGCCCGGATGTTGGGGAGGGCGCAGATACGCAGTATTTT.

The V call is TRBV29-1, the J call TRBJ2-1; 8 bases line up with TRBD1. Germline lookup yields CDR1 SQVTM and CDR2 ANQGSEA. CDR3 length: 13 residues. V shed 5 bases and J 6 bases; nucleotides not matched to a gene: 6. CDR3 nucleotides: TGCAGCGTTCCAGGGGGCTCGGGCAATGAGCAGTTCTTC. This codes for CSVPGGSGNEQFF.

This clone is medium-sized by share. The chain couples TRBV30 to TRBJ1-1; 7 bases align to TRBD1. Germline CDR1 reads GTSNPN; CDR2 reads SVGIG (reference sequence). The V gene end was trimmed by 3 bases and the J gene end by 5 bases; junction bases not matched to a gene: 6. The CDR3 covers 13 residues. This chain's CDR3 is CAWREGAGTEAFF. CDR3 bases: TGTGCCTGGAGGGAGGGGGCCGGGACTGAAGCTTTCTTT.

This chain joins TRBV4-1 and TRBJ2-7; D is perhaps TRBD2 (5 bases). Germline CDR1 is MGHRA and CDR2 is YSYEKL. The V and J ends lost 5 bases and 5 bases respectively, with 13 bases between them. CDR3 length equals 13 residues. CDR3 DNA: TGCGCCAGCAGCTTGGGAAGGAGGAACGAGCAGTACTTC. Protein product: CASSLGRRNEQYF.

The rearrangement uses TRBV30 and TRBJ1-5, with D possibly matching TRBD1 (5 bases). The CDR3 consists of 14 residues. Germline V gene sequence: CDR1 GTSNPN, CDR2 SVGIG (reference sequence). Between the trimmed V and J ends, which lost 3 bases and 4 bases, there was a span of 13 bases. CDR3 nucleotides: TGTGCCTGGAGCATGGGGGGAGGAAATCAGCCCCAGCATTTT. It is translated as CAWSMGGGNQPQHF.

The rearrangement uses TRBV11-2 and TRBJ1-5, with 7 nucleotides matching TRBD1. The CDR3 totals 15 residues. The germline gives CDR1 SGHAT, CDR2 FQNNGV. V shed 1 base, J shed 2 bases, and the junction held 2 bases outside the gene matches. The CDR3 region has the DNA TGTGCCAGCAGCTTAGGAGGGACAGGCAATCAGCCCCAGCATTTT. Encoded protein: CASSLGGTGNQPQHF.

The chain recombines TRBV5-1 with TRBJ2-5; D might be TRBD1 (5 bases). V lost 1 base, J lost 3 bases, and 13 bases lay in between. The CDR3 runs to 15 residues. Germline-derived CDR1 and CDR2 are SGHRS and YFSETQ. The CDR3 DNA reads as TGCGCCAGCAGCTTGACCCCAGGGAATGAAGAGACCCAGTACTTC. It encodes CASSLTPGNEETQYF.

CDR3 residues: CASRSGTSKNTGELFF. DNA for the CDR3: TGTGCCAGCAGGTCCGGGACTAGCAAGAACACCGGGGAGCTGTTTTTT. The rearrangement links TRBV5-4 to TRBJ2-2; 9 bases map to TRBD2. Germline assignment: CDR1 SGHNT and CDR2 YYREEE (reference sequence). Trimming cost V 5 bases and J 1 base; bases outside gene matches: 6. The CDR3 runs to 16 residues.

V is TRBV6-1 and J is TRBJ2-7; perhaps TRBD1 as D (6 bases). This CDR3 is built from 15 residues. V shed 0 bases and J shed 5 bases, with 14 bases lying between them. Germline CDR1 is MNHNS and CDR2 is SASEGT. CDR3 protein: CASSEAPNRADEQYF. The CDR3 DNA sequence: TGTGCCAGCAGTGAAGCGCCGAACAGGGCCGACGAGCAGTACTTC.

The chain uses TRBV19 and TRBJ1-1, with D unresolved. Looked up from germline, CDR1 is LNHDA and CDR2 is SQIVND (reference sequence). CDR3 size: 13 residues. V lost 9 bases and J lost 1, with 12 bases in between. Here the CDR3 DNA reads TGTGCCAGCACCGCGGAAGAGAACACTGAAGCTTTCTTT. The encoded protein is CASTAEENTEAFF.

This sequence joins TRBV19 and TRBJ2-3, with TRBD2 identical over 9 bases. The CDR3 has 15 residues. The germline gives CDR1 LNHDA, CDR2 SQIVND (reference sequence). V lost 4 bases, J lost 5 bases, and 7 bases stayed unmatched. CDR3 bases: TGTGCCAGTAGTAATAGCGGGAGAATAAGAGATACGCAGTATTTT. This sequence encodes CASSNSGRIRDTQYF.

This chain links TRBV13 with TRBJ2-5, with 9 bases aligning to TRBD1. V trimming: 2 bases; J trimming: 5 bases; junction bases outside the gene matches: 9. The germline gives CDR1 PRHDT, CDR2 FYEKMQ (reference sequence). The CDR3 covers 16 residues. In DNA, the CDR3 is TGTGCCAGCAGCTTATTGGGACAGGGTTGGGAGGAGACCCAGTACTTC. Encoded protein: CASSLLGQGWEETQYF.

The V gene is TRBV10-1, the J gene TRBJ2-1; 7 nucleotides line up with TRBD2. CDR3 length equals 17 residues. CDR1 is WNHNN and CDR2 is SYGVQD in the germline V gene (reference sequence). V dropped 3 bases and J dropped 6; count of bases not matched to a gene: 14. The CDR3 protein is CASSDSWDYRSSNEQFF. The DNA for the CDR3 is TGCGCCAGCAGTGATTCCTGGGACTACCGATCTTCCAATGAGCAGTTCTTC.

This CDR3 is CASSEQGYEQYF. The CDR3 DNA sequence: TGTGCCAGCAGTGAACAGGGCTACGAGCAGTACTTC. V gene TRBV25-1 combines with J gene TRBJ2-7; tentative D call: TRBD1 (5 bases). Germline V CDR1 and CDR2: MGHDK, SYGVNS. The ends were cut back, 2 bases at V and 3 bases at J, with 5 bases in the middle. The CDR3 is 12 residues long.

The J gene is TRBJ2-7, the V gene TRBV5-4; 8 nucleotides align to TRBD1. The CDR3 is 17 amino acids. Germline CDR1 is SGHNT and CDR2 is YYREEE (reference sequence). V lost 7 bases, J lost 1 base, and 16 bases stayed unmatched. The CDR3 coding sequence is TGTGCCAGCTCCCGTGTCCCCGGACAGGGTGCGTCCTACGAGCAGTACTTC. Amino acid sequence: CASSRVPGQGASYEQYF.

The J gene is TRBJ2-3, the V gene TRBV9, with 8 bases that match TRBD2. The CDR3 is made up of 16 amino acids. Unmatched junction bases numbered 10, after V lost 4 bases and J lost 3 bases. CDR1 and CDR2 (germline): SGDLS, YYNGEE. CDR3 amino acids: CASSLLATGGTDTQYF. The CDR3 nucleotides read TGTGCCAGCAGCCTGTTAGCTACGGGAGGGACAGATACGCAGTATTTT. Drawing the rest from reference TRBV9 and TRBJ2-3, the complete variable domain is DSGVTQTPKHLITATGQRVTLRCSPRSGDLSVYWYQQSLDQGLQFLIQYYNGEERAKGNILERFSAQQFPDLHSELNLSSLELGDSALYFCASSLLATGGTDTQYFGPGTRLTVL.